This note documents a single T cell receptor beta chain sequence. What it recognizes is unknown. Data came from immunoSEQ multiplex PCR; TCRdb stores just in-frame clones and leaves some out. The sample has roughly 760,000 clones; around two thirds are singletons. The data were obtained in a study of shared clonotypes between healthy human individuals. The wider study: There were three CD4 naive, three CD4 memory, two CD8 naive and one CD8 memory plates per donor. General study points: Among several donors, roughly 5% of naive CD4 clonotypes were found in common. Larger estimated richness was generally recorded for naive subsets relative to memory subsets.

All donors qualified as healthy HIV-negative adults and had experienced no recent acute infections or vaccinations. The CDR3 has 14 amino acids. Looked up from germline, CDR1 is MDHEN and CDR2 is SYDVKM. Trimming stripped 4 bases from V and 7 bases from J, with 14 bases between. The sequenced material came from memory CD4+ T cells sorted from blood. Documented subset: CD45RA-negative fraction. The chain links TRBV28 to TRBJ2-1, with D unresolved. The receptor's source is a woman younger than 45 in good health. The CDR3 region is CASSSATHQNEQFF. For the CDR3, the DNA is TGTGCCAGCAGTTCTGCCACACACCAAAATGAGCAGTTCTTC.